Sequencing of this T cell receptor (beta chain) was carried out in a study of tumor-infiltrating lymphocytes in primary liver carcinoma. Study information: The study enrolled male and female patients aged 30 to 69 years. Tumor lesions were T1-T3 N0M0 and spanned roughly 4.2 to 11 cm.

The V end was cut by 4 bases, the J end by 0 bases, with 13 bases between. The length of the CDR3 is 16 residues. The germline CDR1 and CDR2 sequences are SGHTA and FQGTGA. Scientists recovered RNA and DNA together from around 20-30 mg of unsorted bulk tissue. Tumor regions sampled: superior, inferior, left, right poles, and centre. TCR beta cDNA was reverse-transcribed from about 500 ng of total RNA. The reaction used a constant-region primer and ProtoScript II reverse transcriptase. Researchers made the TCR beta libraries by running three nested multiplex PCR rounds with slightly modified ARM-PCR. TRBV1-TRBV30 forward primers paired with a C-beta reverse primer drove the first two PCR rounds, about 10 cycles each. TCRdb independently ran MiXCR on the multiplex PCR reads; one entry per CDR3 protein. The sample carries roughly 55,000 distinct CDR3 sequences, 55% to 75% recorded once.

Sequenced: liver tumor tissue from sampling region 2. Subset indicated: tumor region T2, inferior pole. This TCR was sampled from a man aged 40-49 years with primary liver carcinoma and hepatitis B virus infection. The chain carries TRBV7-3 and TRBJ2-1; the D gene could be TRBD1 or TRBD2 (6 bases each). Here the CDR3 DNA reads TGTGCCAGCAGCTCCGGGGGCGCGAGCTCCTACAATGAGCAGTTCTTC. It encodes CASSSGGASSYNEQFF.